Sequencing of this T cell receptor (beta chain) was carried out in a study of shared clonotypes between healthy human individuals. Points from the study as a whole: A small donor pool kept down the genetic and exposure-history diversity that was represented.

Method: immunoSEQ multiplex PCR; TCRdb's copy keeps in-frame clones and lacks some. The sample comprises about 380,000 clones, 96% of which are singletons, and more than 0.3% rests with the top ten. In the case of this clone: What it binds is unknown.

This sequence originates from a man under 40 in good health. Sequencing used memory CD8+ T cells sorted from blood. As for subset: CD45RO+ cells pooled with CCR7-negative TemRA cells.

The CDR3 loop is CAWRETQYF. The CDR3 DNA is TGTGCCTGGAGGGAGACCCAGTACTTC. V is TRBV30 and J is TRBJ2-5; D not resolved. Trimming took off 3 bases at V and 5 bases at J, with 1 base between the two ends. Germline V gene sequence: CDR1 GTSNPN, CDR2 SVGIG (reference sequence). The CDR3 spans 9 residues.